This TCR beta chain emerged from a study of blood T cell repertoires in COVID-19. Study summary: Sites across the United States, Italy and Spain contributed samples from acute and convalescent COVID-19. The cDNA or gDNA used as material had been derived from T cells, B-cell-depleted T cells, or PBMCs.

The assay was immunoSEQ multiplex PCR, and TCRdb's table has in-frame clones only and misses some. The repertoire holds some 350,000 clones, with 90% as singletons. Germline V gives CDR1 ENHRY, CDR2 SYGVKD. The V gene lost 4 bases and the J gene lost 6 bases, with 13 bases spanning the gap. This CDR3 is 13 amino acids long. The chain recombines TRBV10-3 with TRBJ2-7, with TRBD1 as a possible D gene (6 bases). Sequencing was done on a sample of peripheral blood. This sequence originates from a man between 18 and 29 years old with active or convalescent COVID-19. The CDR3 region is CAISGFTGTEQYF. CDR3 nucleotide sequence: TGTGCCATCAGTGGGTTTACAGGGACCGAGCAGTACTTC.